This T cell receptor beta chain was identified in a study of blood T cell repertoires in COVID-19. Background on the study: T cells, B-cell-depleted T cells, or PBMCs supplied cDNA or gDNA.

The CDR3 contains 16 residues. Per the germline V gene, CDR1 is LGHNT and CDR2 is FRNRAP. Trimming shortened V by 4 bases and J by 1 base, and 15 bases separated the two germline ends. Study processing details: Quantification of nucleated cells was approximated via reference gene primer amplification. Assay used: immunoSEQ multiplex PCR; TCRdb lists only in-frame clones, some missing. D and trimming were read from the DNA, whereas the V and J calls and clone size are those reported in that table. Seen here are 4,000 to 6,000 clones, 70% to 90% observed once, and the top ten hold 3%. The sample was peripheral blood. This clonotype was obtained from a woman aged 80 or over with acute or convalescent COVID-19. The chain joins TRBV12-5 to TRBJ2-3; D is possibly TRBD2 (6 bases). CDR3 sequence reads: CASGSPAGTRTDTQYF. The CDR3 DNA sequence: TGTGCTAGTGGTTCCCCGGCAGGGACTCGCACAGATACGCAGTATTTT.